A selection of T cell receptor beta chains follows, all from one sample in a study of T cells in Graves' hyperthyroidism and ophthalmopathy. TCRdb reprocessed the multiplex PCR reads with MiXCR, giving one entry per CDR3 protein. This sample yields fewer than 400,000 distinct CDR3 sequences, of which around a quarter are seen a single time; around 67% belongs to the top ten. Sequencing was performed on blood. The receptor set was obtained from a man aged 45-65 years with Graves' hyperthyroidism. Both conserved end residues are part of each CDR3. The order of the fields is V gene, J gene, CDR3 protein.

V gene: TRBV10-3; J gene: TRBJ2-1; CDR3 protein: CAISIAGTYNEQFF
V gene: TRBV20-1; J gene: TRBJ2-1; CDR3 protein: CSARDHGGTYVFF
V gene: TRBV29-1; J gene: TRBJ1-2; CDR3 protein: CSVDGELFYGYTF
V gene: TRBV11-2; J gene: TRBJ2-7; CDR3 protein: CASSVDSGNYEQYF
V gene: TRBV29-1; J gene: TRBJ2-7; CDR3 protein: CSVEDRGQGTSGLYEQYF
V gene: TRBV7-3; J gene: TRBJ2-7; CDR3 protein: CASSERLGSYEQYF
V gene: TRBV19; J gene: TRBJ2-2; CDR3 protein: CASTSGRAGTGELFF
V gene: TRBV24-1; J gene: TRBJ2-1; CDR3 protein: CATSDRGTRNHNEQFF
V gene: TRBV6-1; J gene: TRBJ1-5; CDR3 protein: CASSRGGTNQPQHF
V gene: TRBV28; J gene: TRBJ2-7; CDR3 protein: CASSPPFSFYEQYF
V gene: TRBV7-9; J gene: TRBJ2-7; CDR3 protein: CASSVYNSYEQYF
V gene: TRBV5-5; J gene: TRBJ2-5; CDR3 protein: CASSRWTGDGETQYF
V gene: TRBV2; J gene: TRBJ2-3; CDR3 protein: CASSEETSGSLAAQYF
V gene: TRBV28; J gene: TRBJ2-5; CDR3 protein: CASSFLGLAETQYF
V gene: TRBV6-2/TRBV6-3; J gene: TRBJ1-5; CDR3 protein: CASRDGTDRHF
V gene: TRBV9; J gene: TRBJ2-7; CDR3 protein: CASSVCTGDYEQYF
V gene: TRBV12-3/TRBV12-4; J gene: TRBJ2-5; CDR3 protein: CASNNRDLTETQYF
V gene: TRBV5-1; J gene: TRBJ1-1; CDR3 protein: CASSSRPTENTEAFF
V gene: TRBV7-9; J gene: TRBJ2-7; CDR3 protein: CASSFQTGTSREQYF
V gene: TRBV20-1; J gene: TRBJ2-5; CDR3 protein: CSGLLERVETQYF
V gene: TRBV28; J gene: TRBJ2-1; CDR3 protein: CASGTTGGLTFF
V gene: TRBV19; J gene: TRBJ2-7; CDR3 protein: CASSIFGVSYEQYF
V gene: TRBV11-2; J gene: TRBJ2-5; CDR3 protein: CASSFDRGRETQYF
V gene: TRBV2; J gene: TRBJ2-2; CDR3 protein: CASSEDVTGELFF
V gene: TRBV18; J gene: TRBJ2-4; CDR3 protein: CASSAQQAVGAKNIQYF
V gene: TRBV20-1; J gene: TRBJ2-3; CDR3 protein: CSARDASTAILTDTQYF